This TCR beta chain was profiled in a study of response to subunit inactivated influenza vaccine. TCRdb independently ran MiXCR on the RT-PCR reads; one entry per CDR3 protein. This sample has under 850,000 distinct CDR3 sequences, with approximately 18% found just once. Germline lookup yields CDR1 ENHRY and CDR2 SYGVKD. The CDR3 covers 16 residues. V gave up 3 bases and J gave up 1 base; unmatched junction bases: 6. The sequence came from a man aged 50 or older who received an inactivated influenza vaccine. The V call is TRBV10-3, the J call TRBJ1-2; TRBD1 agrees at 9 bases. The sequences come from PBMCs from blood, collected more than 4 days after vaccination. The CDR3 protein is CAISDPTGGGNYGYTF. CDR3 sequence (DNA): TGTGCCATCAGTGACCCCACAGGGGGCGGTAACTATGGCTACACCTTC.